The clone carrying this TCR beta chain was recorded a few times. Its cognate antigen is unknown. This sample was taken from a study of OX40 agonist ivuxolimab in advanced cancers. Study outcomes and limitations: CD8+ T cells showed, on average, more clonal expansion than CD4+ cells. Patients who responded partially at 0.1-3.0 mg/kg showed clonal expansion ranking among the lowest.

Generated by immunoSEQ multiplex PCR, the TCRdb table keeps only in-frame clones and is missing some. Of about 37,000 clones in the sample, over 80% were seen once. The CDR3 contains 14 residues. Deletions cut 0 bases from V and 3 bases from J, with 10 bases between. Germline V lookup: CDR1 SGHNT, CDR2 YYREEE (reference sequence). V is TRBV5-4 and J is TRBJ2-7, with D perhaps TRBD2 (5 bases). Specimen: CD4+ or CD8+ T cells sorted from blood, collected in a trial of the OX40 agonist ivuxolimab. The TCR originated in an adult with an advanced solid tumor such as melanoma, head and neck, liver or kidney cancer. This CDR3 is CASSLVGVGYEQYF. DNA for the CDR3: TGTGCCAGCAGCTTGGTGGGAGTAGGCTACGAGCAGTACTTC.